Included here is one T cell receptor beta chain sequence, with context. Its target is not known. Profiled with immunoSEQ multiplex PCR; TCRdb holds only in-frame clones, not every one. The table lists about 140,000 clones, about nine tenths of them singletons. Pooling was applied to second doses at about 4 or about 12 weeks. This sample was taken from a study of T cell responses to AZD1222 COVID-19 vaccine. Study findings and constraints: A mostly white British donor set with more females was recruited, and clonal diversity was possibly underestimated.

Sequencing was performed on peripheral blood, taken 28 days after the second AZD1222 dose. The receptor was isolated from an adult who received the AZD1222 COVID-19 vaccine.

CDR3 region: CASSTQGVNGGYTF. The CDR3 nucleotides are TGTGCCAGCAGCACTCAAGGGGTCAATGGAGGCTACACCTTC. The rearrangement links TRBV7-2 to TRBJ1-2; D is possibly TRBD1 (5 bases). Trimming removed 5 bases from V and 8 bases from J, with 18 bases in between. The CDR3 is 14 residues long. The germline gives CDR1 SGHTA, CDR2 FQGNSA.